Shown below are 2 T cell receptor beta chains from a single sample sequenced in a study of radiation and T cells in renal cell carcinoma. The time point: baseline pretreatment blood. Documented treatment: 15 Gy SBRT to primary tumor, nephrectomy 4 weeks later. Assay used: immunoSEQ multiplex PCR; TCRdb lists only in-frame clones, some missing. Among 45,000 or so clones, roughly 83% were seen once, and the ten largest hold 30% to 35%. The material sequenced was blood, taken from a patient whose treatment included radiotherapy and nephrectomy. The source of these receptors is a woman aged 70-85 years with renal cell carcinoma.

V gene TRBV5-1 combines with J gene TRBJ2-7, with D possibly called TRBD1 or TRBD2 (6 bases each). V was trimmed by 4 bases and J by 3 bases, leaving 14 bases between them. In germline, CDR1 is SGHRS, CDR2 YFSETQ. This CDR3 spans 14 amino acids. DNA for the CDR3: TGCGCCAGCAGCCGAGGGGGGAGCGTCTACGAGCAGTACTTC. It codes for CASSRGGSVYEQYF.

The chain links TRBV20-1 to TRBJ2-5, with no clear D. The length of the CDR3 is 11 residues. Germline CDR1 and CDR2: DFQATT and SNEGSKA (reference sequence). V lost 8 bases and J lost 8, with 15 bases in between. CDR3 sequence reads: CSPSGERTQYF. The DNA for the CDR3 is TGCAGTCCGAGTGGCGAGAGAACCCAGTACTTC.